This T cell receptor beta chain was sequenced during a study of cytomegalovirus exposure and HLA in healthy donors. Note on this clone: Its antigen is not known.

The PCR employed 60 Vbeta primers together with 13 Jbeta primers. Data came from immunoSEQ multiplex PCR; TCRdb stores just in-frame clones and leaves some out. The table includes approximately 150,000 clones, 60% to 80% detected once. General study points: Later work showed greater clonal expansion in HLA-associated TCR beta chains than in equally common others. TCR beta V segments were, for the most part, productive about 87% or about 30% of the time in an earlier analysis. 16,951 TCR beta sequences were associated with HLA alleles at 0.05 false discovery rate in a later analysis.

The source material was PBMCs. This clonotype was obtained from a man in his 60s in good health and CMV-seronegative.

CDR3 region: CASSLEQHRGYTF. The CDR3 DNA sequence: TGTGCCAGCAGCTTAGAACAGCATCGGGGCTACACCTTC. The chain has TRBV7-9 and TRBJ1-2; no reliable D call. Trimming took off 1 base at V and 8 bases at J, with 11 bases between the two ends. This CDR3 comprises 13 residues. Germline assignment: CDR1 SEHNR and CDR2 FQNEAQ (reference sequence).